The rows below give T cell receptor beta chains drawn from one sample of a study of chemoradiotherapy in HPV16-positive cancers. The table came from immunoSEQ multiplex PCR; TCRdb's copy has only in-frame clones and leaves some out. The data show some 7,700 clones, roughly four fifths seen once. This material was acquired from a patient who underwent chemoradiotherapy. These receptors came from a human donor with HPV-associated anogenital cancer. The conserved cysteine and the conserved F or W are not part of the CDR3 here. The order of the fields is CDR3 protein, J gene, V gene.

ASWGLASETQY | TRBJ2-5 | TRBV28
ASRGTGPEKLF | TRBJ1-4 | TRBV27
ASSRYPEGLGRTMNTEAF | TRBJ1-1 | TRBV27
ASSLGTGGTDTQY | TRBJ2-3 | TRBV5-1
ASSLARAGGFYEQF | TRBJ2-1 | TRBV7-9
ASSLAVERGGYGYT | TRBJ1-2 | TRBV5-6
ASSPRGGSYEQY | TRBJ2-7 | TRBV18
ASSSIAGESEQY | TRBJ2-7 | TRBV28
ASRTTGTYGYT | TRBJ1-2 | TRBV6-5
ASSPRGLETQY | TRBJ2-5 | TRBV5-4
ASSDRQNMGGLTDTQY | TRBJ2-3 | TRBV6-1
ASSELAPGQF | TRBJ2-1 | TRBV9
ASTLSLYTGELF | TRBJ2-2 | TRBV19
AWQGDRDTQY | TRBJ2-5 | TRBV30
ASSVEEPGEQF | TRBJ2-1 | TRBV9
AWSPGRSTDTQY | TRBJ2-3 | TRBV30
ASSPQGFGGYT | TRBJ1-2 | TRBV9
ASSPGTNYGYT | TRBJ1-2 | TRBV19
ASSLNGDTQY | TRBJ2-3 | TRBV7-9
ASSGHAGNYGYT | TRBJ1-2 | TRBV6-4
ASSGSGVQETQY | TRBJ2-5 | TRBV28
ASSPGRDTEAF | TRBJ1-1 | TRBV7-9
ASSRAGVENTEAF | TRBJ1-1 | TRBV5-1
ASSRGYGATNEKLF | TRBJ1-4 | TRBV4-1
ASSTYRGRGNTEAF | TRBJ1-1 | TRBV7-9
ASSPLGIQETQY | TRBJ2-5 | TRBV5-1
ASRRTGGTNIQY | TRBJ2-4 | TRBV2
ASSGAGLSGNTIY | TRBJ1-3 | TRBV2
ATRTNRVQY | TRBJ2-7 | TRBV6-1
ASSGGGWTQY | TRBJ2-3 | TRBV28
ASSRDILGRETQY | TRBJ2-5 | TRBV7-2
ASSPGGGTGLEKLF | TRBJ1-4 | TRBV5-1
ASSPLRQNTEAF | TRBJ1-1 | TRBV28
ASSELGGGTAGNTIY | TRBJ1-3 | TRBV5-4
ASRDRGNEKLF | TRBJ1-4 | TRBV19
ASRPPGLAGLNEQF | TRBJ2-1 | TRBV25-1
ASSPFWTGGSYGYT | TRBJ1-2 | TRBV18